Each of the 26 T cell receptor beta chains below was sequenced from the same sample in a study of shared clonotypes between healthy human individuals. Sequencing used immunoSEQ multiplex PCR; TCRdb keeps in-frame clones, though not all of them. The data hold some 2,000,000 clones, with almost 96% observed a single time. Material: naive CD4+ T cells sorted from blood. Subset: CD45RA+ positively selected. The receptors were gathered from a man aged 18 to 30 in good health.

The chain links TRBV30 to TRBJ1-1; 9 bases are a match to TRBD1. Germline loops: CDR1 GTSNPN, CDR2 SVGIG (reference sequence). V shed 0 bases, J shed 5 bases, and the junction held 10 bases outside the gene matches. The CDR3 is 16 residues long. The CDR3 loop reads CAWSVGTGNFGTEAFF. The CDR3 DNA sequence: TGTGCCTGGAGTGTCGGGACAGGGAATTTTGGTACTGAAGCTTTCTTT.

The J gene is TRBJ2-1, the V gene TRBV5-6; 9 bases match TRBD1. Germline CDR1 SGHDT, CDR2 YYEEEE. V shed 1 base, J shed 7 bases, and the junction held 6 bases outside the gene matches. The CDR3 contains 15 residues. This CDR3 reads CASSLSGQGRNEQFF. The CDR3 DNA sequence: TGTGCCAGCAGCTTGTCAGGACAGGGGAGGAATGAGCAGTTCTTC.

The count of this clone is one. The chain recombines TRBV9 with TRBJ2-2, with 7 nucleotides matching TRBD2. V gave up 0 bases and J gave up 0 bases; unmatched junction bases: 5. Germline V gene lookup returns CDR1 SGDLS and CDR2 YYNGEE. This CDR3 is 17 amino acids long. The DNA for the CDR3 is TGTGCCAGCAGCGTAGGCCTAGCGGAGACGAACACCGGGGAGCTGTTTTTT. The encoded protein is CASSVGLAETNTGELFF.

As DNA, the CDR3 is TGTGCCAGCAGCTCCCAGGGCACCTATAATGAAAAACTGTTTTTT. Translated, it gives CASSSQGTYNEKLFF. The chain couples TRBV7-9 to TRBJ1-4, with D maybe TRBD1 (5 bases). With 4 bases removed from V and 4 bases from J, the gap between germline ends came to 13 bases. Germline V gene sequence: CDR1 SEHNR, CDR2 FQNEAQ (reference sequence). The CDR3 loop spans 15 amino acids.

J is TRBJ1-4 and V is TRBV29-1; no definite D call. V was shortened by 6 bases and J by 0 bases, with 8 bases between the two germline ends. The CDR3 has 13 amino acids. Germline lookup yields CDR1 SQVTM and CDR2 ANQGSEA. Written as DNA, the CDR3 is TGCAGCGTGTCACATGCAACTAATGAAAAACTGTTTTTT. It translates to CSVSHATNEKLFF.

The rearrangement joins TRBV5-1 to TRBJ2-3; 12 positions match TRBD1. Germline V gene lookup returns CDR1 SGHRS and CDR2 YFSETQ. V lost 4 bases to trimming and J lost 3 bases; unmatched junction nucleotides: 6. This CDR3 has 16 amino acids. Written as DNA, the CDR3 is TGCGCCAGCAGCCCGCCGGGACAGGGGGCAACAGATACGCAGTATTTT. It encodes CASSPPGQGATDTQYF.

V usage is TRBV30 and J usage is TRBJ2-3; 10 bases fit TRBD2. J lost 5 bases, V lost 5 bases, and 10 bases had no gene match. This CDR3 has 15 amino acids. Germline CDR1 GTSNPN, CDR2 SVGIG (reference sequence). The CDR3 protein is CAWGGGTSDRDTQYF. The CDR3 coding sequence is TGTGCCTGGGGAGGTGGGACTAGCGATCGAGATACGCAGTATTTT. The variable domain in full, with the rest retrieved from reference TRBV30 and TRBJ2-3, is SQTIHQWPATLVQPVGSPLSLECTVEGTSNPNLYWYRQAAGRGLQLLFYSVGIGQISSEVPQNLSASRPQDRQFILSSKKLLLSDSGFYLCAWGGGTSDRDTQYFGPGTRLTVL.

Remarks on this clone: The sample contains more than one DNA sequence encoding this CDR3. The chain couples TRBV18 to TRBJ1-1, with 7 bases matching TRBD1. The CDR3 is 15 residues long. The germline gives CDR1 KGHSH, CDR2 LQKENI. The ends lost 3 bases at V and 5 bases at J; junction bases unmatched: 9. The CDR3 sequence: CASSPRQGTGTEAFF. The CDR3 DNA reads as TGTGCCAGCTCACCTCGACAGGGCACGGGTACTGAAGCTTTCTTT.

The V and J genes are TRBV11-2 and TRBJ2-4; TRBD1 is a possible D gene (6 bases). The V gene lost 4 bases and the J gene lost 0 bases, with 19 bases spanning the gap. CDR1 is SGHAT, CDR2 FQNNGV, per germline. This CDR3 contains 18 residues. The CDR3 sequence: CASSSSQGNLLAKNIQYF. DNA of the CDR3: TGTGCCAGCAGCTCCTCACAGGGAAACTTACTAGCCAAAAACATTCAGTACTTC.

CDR3 residues: CASSYGAGGGYTF. In DNA, the CDR3 is TGTGCCAGCAGTTACGGGGCAGGGGGCGGCTACACCTTC. This sequence joins TRBV6-5 and TRBJ1-2; TRBD1 matches 8 bases. Germline CDR1 reads MNHEY; CDR2 reads SVGAGI. The CDR3 length is 13 residues. The junction had 4 bases not matched to a gene; V was cut back by 2 bases and J by 8 bases.

V and J are TRBV4-3 and TRBJ2-3; no firm D call. This CDR3 has 13 amino acids. Germline values: CDR1 LGHNA, CDR2 YSLEER. V lost 4 bases, J lost 1 base, and 6 bases lay in between. CDR3 sequence (DNA): TGCGCCAGCAGCCCAGGTGGCACAGATACGCAGTATTTT. Translation: CASSPGGTDTQYF.

This clone has only one observation. The CDR3 DNA reads TGTGCCATCAGCTCGTCCCGGGACATTGTTGAGACCCAGTACTTC. It yields the protein CAISSSRDIVETQYF. J is TRBJ2-5 and V is TRBV10-3, with a possible D match to TRBD1 (6 bases). The length of the CDR3 is 15 residues. Trimming cost V 6 bases and J 5 bases, with 19 bases left between them. Germline loops: CDR1 ENHRY, CDR2 SYGVKD.

The gene calls are TRBV9 and TRBJ2-7, with D possibly being TRBD2 (5 bases). Between the trimmed V and J ends, which lost 2 bases and 6 bases, there was a span of 15 bases. CDR1 is SGDLS and CDR2 is YYNGEE in the germline V gene. The CDR3 covers 14 residues. This CDR3 is CASSVNRDLGEQYF. CDR3 sequence (DNA): TGTGCCAGCAGCGTTAACCGGGATCTAGGCGAGCAGTACTTC.

For this clone: Other DNA sequences in this specimen translate into the identical CDR3. The V call is TRBV28, the J call TRBJ2-1; 8 positions match TRBD2. Germline lookup yields CDR1 MDHEN and CDR2 SYDVKM. This CDR3 region has 15 residues. Trimming cost V 2 bases and J 0 bases; bases outside gene matches: 0. The CDR3 spells CASSLAGGSYNEQFF. The CDR3 nucleotides read TGTGCCAGCAGTTTAGCGGGAGGCTCCTACAATGAGCAGTTCTTC.

The rearrangement joins TRBV7-2 to TRBJ2-3, with D perhaps TRBD1 (6 bases). The CDR3 loop spans 14 amino acids. Germline V gives CDR1 SGHTA, CDR2 FQGNSA. The V gene lost 8 bases and the J gene lost 3 bases, with 15 bases spanning the gap. The CDR3 reads CASQEGDWTDTQYF. In DNA, the CDR3 is TGTGCCAGCCAAGAGGGGGATTGGACAGATACGCAGTATTTT.

This chain uses TRBV6-5 with TRBJ2-7, with 7 nucleotides matching TRBD2. CDR1 MNHEY and CDR2 SVGAGI come from the germline V gene. V was pared by 4 bases and J by 0 bases, with 9 bases of the junction left unmatched. There are 16 residues in the CDR3. CDR3 sequence reads: CASSFLGGMSSYEQYF. In DNA, the CDR3 is TGTGCCAGCAGTTTCCTCGGGGGGATGAGCTCCTACGAGCAGTACTTC.

This clone was seen just once. The rearrangement joins TRBV6-1 to TRBJ2-7; D ambiguous. Deletions cut 2 bases from V and 4 bases from J, with 12 bases between. This CDR3 comprises 14 residues. CDR1 and CDR2 from the germline V gene are MNHNS and SASEGT. In DNA, the CDR3 is TGTGCCAGCAGTGAATGGCAGGATCCATACGAGCAGTACTTC. It is translated as CASSEWQDPYEQYF.

The rearrangement links TRBV5-8 to TRBJ2-5; TRBD2 matches 11 bases. Unmatched junction bases numbered 11, after V lost 5 bases and J lost 5 bases. The CDR3 extends over 16 amino acids. Germline lookup yields CDR1 SGHTS and CDR2 YDEGEE. The CDR3 protein is CASRTGTSGPEETQYF. CDR3 DNA sequence: TGTGCCAGCAGAACCGGGACTAGCGGACCCGAGGAGACCCAGTACTTC.

This CDR3 reads CAWSMGVYNEQFF. In nucleotides, the CDR3 is TGTGCCTGGAGTATGGGGGTTTACAATGAGCAGTTCTTC. The chain joins TRBV30 to TRBJ2-1; D may be TRBD1 or TRBD2 (5 bases each). The CDR3 has 13 amino acids. The V and J ends lost 2 bases and 4 bases respectively, with 9 bases between them. Germline CDR1 GTSNPN, CDR2 SVGIG (reference sequence).

This clone was seen just once. The rearrangement links TRBV7-2 to TRBJ1-5, with 7 positions matching TRBD1. The CDR3 is 13 amino acids. With V trimmed by 8 bases and J by 7 bases, 8 bases remained unmatched. The germline V gene encodes CDR1 SGHTA and CDR2 FQGNSA. The CDR3 DNA follows: TGTGCCAGCCGACTGGACAGGAACCAGCCCCAGCATTTT. It is translated as CASRLDRNQPQHF.

The gene calls are TRBV28 and TRBJ1-2, with unresolved D. Trimming cost V 8 bases and J 3 bases, with 22 bases left between them. Germline V CDR1 and CDR2: MDHEN, SYDVKM. The CDR3 has 16 amino acids. CDR3 sequence: CASSMSATPAHYGYTF. CDR3 nucleotide sequence: TGTGCCAGCTCAATGTCAGCGACCCCGGCCCACTATGGCTACACCTTC.

The chain recombines TRBV7-9 with TRBJ1-2; D unclear. The V end lost 4 bases, the J end lost 0 bases, and 9 bases lay between the germline ends. CDR1 is SEHNR, CDR2 FQNEAQ, per germline (reference sequence). This CDR3 comprises 14 residues. The CDR3 region has the DNA TGTGCCAGCAGCTACTCGGGGACTAACTATGGCTACACCTTC. This gives the protein CASSYSGTNYGYTF.

With respect to this clone: The same CDR3 also results from other DNA sequences found in this sample. The CDR3 is CASSPGTPNTGELFF. In DNA, the CDR3 is TGTGCCAGCTCACCCGGGACCCCGAACACCGGGGAGCTGTTTTTT. This rearrangement joins TRBV18 to TRBJ2-2; TRBD1 or TRBD2 may be the D gene (5 bases each). The CDR3 covers 15 residues. The V and J ends lost 3 bases and 0 bases respectively, with 8 bases between them. Per the germline V gene, CDR1 is KGHSH and CDR2 is LQKENI.

V gene TRBV2 combines with J gene TRBJ2-1; a weak D match, TRBD2 (6 bases). In germline, CDR1 is SNHLY, CDR2 FYNNEI. V was trimmed by 3 bases and J by 5 bases, leaving 14 bases between them. This CDR3 spans 15 amino acids. DNA for the CDR3: TGTGCCAGCAGTGATCCCCCGGCGGGGCACAATGAGCAGTTCTTC. Protein product: CASSDPPAGHNEQFF. The variable domain in full, with the rest retrieved from reference TRBV2 and TRBJ2-1, is EPEVTQTPSHQVTQMGQEVILRCVPISNHLYFYWYRQILGQKVEFLVSFYNNEISEKSEIFDDQFSVERPDGSNFTLKIRSTKLEDSAMYFCASSDPPAGHNEQFFGPGTRLTVL.

The V gene is TRBV30, the J gene TRBJ1-5, with 9 bases that match TRBD1. CDR1 and CDR2 (germline): GTSNPN, SVGIG (reference sequence). Trimming cost V 3 bases and J 2 bases; bases outside gene matches: 2. The CDR3 is 14 amino acids. The CDR3 region is CAWRGDRGNQPQHF. The DNA of the CDR3 is TGTGCCTGGAGAGGGGACAGGGGCAATCAGCCCCAGCATTTT.

The chain employs TRBV4-1 and TRBJ2-1, with 8 bases identical to TRBD2. The CDR3 consists of 15 residues. Germline assignment: CDR1 MGHRA and CDR2 YSYEKL. The J segment lost 10 bases and the V segment lost 4 bases, leaving 12 bases of the junction unmatched. CDR3: CASSPPPAGVGEQFF. DNA of the CDR3: TGCGCCAGCAGCCCACCCCCAGCGGGAGTGGGGGAGCAGTTCTTC.